This passage covers 24 T cell receptor beta chains from one sample sequenced in a study of cytomegalovirus exposure and HLA in healthy donors. PCR employed 60 Vbeta and 13 Jbeta primers. Repertoires were generated with immunoSEQ multiplex PCR, while TCRdb's copy carries only in-frame clones and drops some. The profile shows 120,000 or so clones, around three quarters of them singletons. Sequencing was done on a sample of PBMCs. The receptors shown here come from a young man in good health and CMV-seronegative.

V usage is TRBV6-1 and J usage is TRBJ2-2; 9 bases are shared with TRBD1. V was clipped by 4 bases and J by 5 bases; unmatched bases: 11. Germline V gives CDR1 MNHNS, CDR2 SASEGT. CDR3 length: 17 residues. The CDR3 reads CASSALQGAGRTGELFF. The CDR3 region has the DNA TGTGCCAGCAGTGCCCTACAGGGGGCCGGAAGGACCGGGGAGCTGTTTTTT.

The chain joins TRBV28 to TRBJ2-1; the match to TRBD2 covers 9 bases. The CDR3 has 16 amino acids. Germline lookup yields CDR1 MDHEN and CDR2 SYDVKM. The ends lost 4 bases at V and 8 bases at J; junction bases unmatched: 12. The CDR3 DNA is TGTGCCAGCAGTTGGGGGGGACTAGCAAGATCGGATGAGCAGTTCTTC. This codes for CASSWGGLARSDEQFF.

The rearrangement joins TRBV4-2 to TRBJ1-1; no clear D gene. CDR1 LGHNA and CDR2 YNFKEQ come from the germline V gene. Trimming removed 0 bases from V and 1 base from J, with 15 bases in between. This CDR3 contains 17 residues. Here the CDR3 DNA reads TGTGCCAGCAGCCAAGAAGAGGGTTGGAGCAGGAACACTGAAGCTTTCTTT. Translation gives CASSQEEGWSRNTEAFF.

The chain employs TRBV4-3 and TRBJ1-2; D is undetermined. Trimming shortened V by 0 bases and J by 7 bases, and 12 bases separated the two germline ends. The length of the CDR3 is 14 residues. The germline V gene encodes CDR1 LGHNA and CDR2 YSLEER. CDR3 region: CASSQDASYGGYTF. CDR3 in DNA: TGCGCCAGCAGCCAAGATGCCAGTTATGGTGGCTACACCTTC.

The chain is built from TRBV27 and TRBJ2-3, with 9 bases identical to TRBD1. Germline CDR1 is MNHEY and CDR2 is SMNVEV (reference sequence). CDR3 length equals 17 residues. The V segment lost 3 bases and the J segment 0 bases; nucleotides outside the gene matches: 7. This CDR3 is CASSLIPDRGSTDTQYF. CDR3 bases: TGTGCCAGCAGTTTGATCCCGGACAGGGGAAGCACAGATACGCAGTATTTT.

V gene TRBV4-1 combines with J gene TRBJ2-2; TRBD2 aligns across 7 bases. J was trimmed by 1 base and V by 6 bases; bases with no gene match: 5. Germline assignment: CDR1 MGHRA and CDR2 YSYEKL. This CDR3 is built from 15 residues. This chain's CDR3 is CASRPAGENTGELFF. CDR3 nucleotide sequence: TGCGCCAGCAGGCCGGCGGGAGAGAACACCGGGGAGCTGTTTTTT.

V and J are TRBV9 and TRBJ2-1; TRBD2 aligns across 13 bases. The CDR3 consists of 19 residues. V was pared by 0 bases and J by 5 bases, with 11 bases of the junction left unmatched. Germline V lookup: CDR1 SGDLS, CDR2 YYNGEE. The CDR3 DNA reads as TGTGCCAGCAGCGTAGTTCCCCCCCTACTAGCGGGAGGGAACAATGAGCAGTTCTTC. Its translation: CASSVVPPLLAGGNNEQFF.

The chain employs TRBV5-1 and TRBJ2-5, with 13 bases fitting TRBD2. V lost 4 bases, J lost 5 bases, and 5 bases stayed unmatched. Per germline, CDR1 SGHRS and CDR2 YFSETQ. There are 15 residues in the CDR3. CDR3 bases: TGCGCCAGCAGCGGCGGGACTAGCGGGAAGGAGACCCAGTACTTC. Translation gives CASSGGTSGKETQYF.

This sequence joins TRBV19 and TRBJ1-2; possible D gene TRBD1, 6 bases. The CDR3 sequence is 15 residues long. With 6 bases removed from V and 7 bases from J, the gap between germline ends came to 21 bases. CDR1 and CDR2 (germline): LNHDA, SQIVND (reference sequence). CDR3 DNA sequence: TGTGCCAGTAGGGGGTCGATGGGGGCGCAGAGTGGCTACACCTTC. Translation: CASRGSMGAQSGYTF.

This clone is a singleton in its sample. The chain couples TRBV25-1 to TRBJ1-2; 8 bases match TRBD1. The V segment lost 4 bases and the J segment 0 bases; nucleotides outside the gene matches: 1. The germline CDR1 and CDR2 sequences are MGHDK and SYGVNS. The CDR3 is 14 residues long. The CDR3, as DNA: TGTGCCAGCAGTGGGACAGGGTCTAACTATGGCTACACCTTC. It translates to CASSGTGSNYGYTF.

This clone was counted a few times. The junction departs from the called germline gene at one end, perhaps through a read error. The chain is built from TRBV7-9 and TRBJ2-1; the D gene is possibly TRBD2 (5 bases). CDR3 length: 17 residues. Germline V CDR1 and CDR2: SEHNR, FQNEAQ (reference sequence). The CDR3 DNA reads as TGTTCCAGCAGCTTAGGGCTTTCAGCGGCAATTTACAATGAGCAGTTCTTC. Protein sequence: CSSSLGLSAAIYNEQFF. Full variable domain (remainder filled in from reference TRBV7-9 and TRBJ2-1): DTGVSQNPRHKITKRGQNVTFRCDPISEHNRLYWYRQTLGQGPEFLTYFQNEAQLEKSRLLSDRFSAERPKGSFSTLEIQRTEQGDSAMYLCSSSLGLSAAIYNEQFFGPGTRLTVL.

The rearrangement uses TRBV28 and TRBJ1-6, with 7 nucleotides matching TRBD1. The ends lost 5 bases at V and 3 bases at J; junction bases unmatched: 7. The CDR3 runs 16 residues. Germline loops: CDR1 MDHEN, CDR2 SYDVKM. The CDR3 protein is CASSALTGIYNSPLHF. Written as DNA, the CDR3 is TGTGCCAGCAGTGCTTTGACAGGGATCTATAATTCACCCCTCCACTTT.

V is TRBV2 and J is TRBJ1-3, with D hard to call. Trimming removed 2 bases from V and 7 bases from J, with 15 bases in between. This CDR3 spans 15 amino acids. Germline V gene sequence: CDR1 SNHLY, CDR2 FYNNEI. CDR3 nucleotide sequence: TGTGCCAGCAGTGAACTCTCCAGTTCGTTGAACACCATATATTTT. It is translated as CASSELSSSLNTIYF.

The J gene is TRBJ1-3, the V gene TRBV11-2; the match to TRBD1 covers 8 bases. The germline gives CDR1 SGHAT, CDR2 FQNNGV. The trim removed 5 bases at V and 0 bases at J, leaving 3 bases unmatched. The CDR3 covers 15 residues. The CDR3 sequence is CASSLTGGSGNTIYF. The CDR3 DNA reads as TGTGCCAGCAGCCTAACAGGGGGCTCTGGAAACACCATATATTTT.

This clone was counted only a few times. An end of the junction does not agree with germline; a read error may underlie this. J is TRBJ2-3 and V is TRBV11-3, with D possibly TRBD1 on 5 matching bases. The CDR3 consists of 13 residues. Germline assignment: CDR1 SGHNT and CDR2 YENEEA. CDR3 sequence: CASSLDNTDTQCF. The CDR3 DNA reads TGTGCCAGCAGCTTGGACAACACAGATACGCAGTGTTTT.

This clone was picked up one time. The rearrangement links TRBV19 to TRBJ2-7; weak D call: TRBD1 (7 bases). V lost 9 bases and J lost 0, with 15 bases in between. The CDR3 runs 14 residues. Germline values: CDR1 LNHDA, CDR2 SQIVND (reference sequence). The CDR3 DNA follows: TGTGCCAGGAAGGCGGGACAGAGCTCCTACGAGCAGTACTTC. Residues: CARKAGQSSYEQYF.

The V and J genes are TRBV29-1 and TRBJ2-7; the match to TRBD1 covers 7 bases. The CDR3 length is 11 residues. The trim removed 4 bases at V and 4 bases at J, leaving 1 base unmatched. The germline V gene encodes CDR1 SQVTM and CDR2 ANQGSEA. CDR3 residues: CSVARGYEQYF. The CDR3 DNA reads as TGCAGCGTTGCCAGGGGGTACGAGCAGTACTTC.

This clone was counted a single time. V usage is TRBV28 and J usage is TRBJ1-4; 8 bases map to TRBD1. Trimming at V came to 6 bases and at J to 6 bases, leaving 9 bases not matched to a gene. Germline V lookup: CDR1 MDHEN, CDR2 SYDVKM. CDR3 length: 15 residues. CDR3 coding DNA: TGTGCCAGCAGGGCCCTGGGACAGGAGTATGAAAAACTGTTTTTT. It yields the protein CASRALGQEYEKLFF.

The V and J genes are TRBV6-5 and TRBJ2-3; 8 bases line up with TRBD2. Germline V CDR1 and CDR2: MNHEY, SVGAGI. The CDR3 length is 15 residues. Trimming at V came to 7 bases and at J to 6 bases, leaving 12 bases not matched to a gene. The chain's CDR3 is CASTHTPTGGDTQYF. CDR3 DNA sequence: TGTGCCAGCACCCACACCCCGACGGGGGGGGATACGCAGTATTTT.

The chain combines TRBV5-6 with TRBJ1-5; D unclear. The length of the CDR3 is 15 residues. Trimming took off 0 bases at V and 0 bases at J, with 7 bases between the two ends. Germline V lookup: CDR1 SGHDT, CDR2 YYEEEE. CDR3 nucleotide sequence: TGTGCCAGCAGCTTGGGGGCTTCTAGCAATCAGCCCCAGCATTTT. This encodes CASSLGASSNQPQHF. Full variable domain (rest looked up from reference TRBV5-6 and TRBJ1-5): DAGVTQSPTHLIKTRGQQVTLRCSPKSGHDTVSWYQQALGQGPQFIFQYYEEEERQRGNFPDRFSGHQFPNYSSELNVNALLLGDSALYLCASSLGASSNQPQHFGDGTRLSIL.

J is TRBJ1-5 and V is TRBV19, with TRBD1 matching over 8 bases. After removal of 0 bases from V and 2 bases from J, the junction contained 12 bases not matched to a gene. This CDR3 is 19 amino acids long. Germline assignment: CDR1 LNHDA and CDR2 SQIVND (reference sequence). CDR3 DNA sequence: TGTGCCAGTAGTATAGAAGGGGGCCAGGGGGCGAGGGGCAATCAGCCCCAGCATTTT. It encodes CASSIEGGQGARGNQPQHF. Variable domain in full (rest from reference TRBV19 and TRBJ1-5): DGGITQSPKYLFRKEGQNVTLSCEQNLNHDAMYWYRQDPGQGLRLIYYSQIVNDFQKGDIAEGYSVSREKKESFPLTVTSAQKNPTAFYLCASSIEGGQGARGNQPQHFGDGTRLSIL.

This clone was observed a handful of times. This chain connects TRBV14 to TRBJ1-3; a possible D gene is TRBD1 (6 bases). The CDR3 extends over 15 amino acids. Germline assignment: CDR1 SGHDN and CDR2 FVKESK. Trimming left V 2 bases short and J 4 bases short, with 12 bases between. CDR3 loop: CASSQRSGVGNTIYF. The CDR3 bases are TGTGCCAGCAGCCAACGTTCAGGGGTCGGAAACACCATATATTTT.

The V and J genes are TRBV5-1 and TRBJ2-7; D not resolved. Germline V CDR1 and CDR2: SGHRS, YFSETQ. The V and J ends lost 0 bases and 2 bases respectively, with 6 bases between them. The CDR3 is 13 residues long. This CDR3 is CASSLGSPYEQYF. The CDR3 bases are TGCGCCAGCAGCTTGGGCAGTCCCTACGAGCAGTACTTC. The variable domain in full, with the rest retrieved from reference TRBV5-1 and TRBJ2-7, is KAGVTQTPRYLIKTRGQQVTLSCSPISGHRSVSWYQQTPGQGLQFLFEYFSETQRNKGNFPGRFSGRQFSNSRSEMNVSTLELGDSALYLCASSLGSPYEQYFGPGTRLTVT.

The V gene is TRBV7-2, the J gene TRBJ1-2; D perhaps matches TRBD1 (5 bases). V lost 2 bases, J lost 5 bases, and 15 bases lay in between. Germline lookup yields CDR1 SGHTA and CDR2 FQGNSA. This CDR3 contains 15 residues. CDR3 in DNA: TGTGCCAGCAGCTTATGGAGGGGCGCAGAGTATGGCTACACCTTC. It translates to CASSLWRGAEYGYTF.